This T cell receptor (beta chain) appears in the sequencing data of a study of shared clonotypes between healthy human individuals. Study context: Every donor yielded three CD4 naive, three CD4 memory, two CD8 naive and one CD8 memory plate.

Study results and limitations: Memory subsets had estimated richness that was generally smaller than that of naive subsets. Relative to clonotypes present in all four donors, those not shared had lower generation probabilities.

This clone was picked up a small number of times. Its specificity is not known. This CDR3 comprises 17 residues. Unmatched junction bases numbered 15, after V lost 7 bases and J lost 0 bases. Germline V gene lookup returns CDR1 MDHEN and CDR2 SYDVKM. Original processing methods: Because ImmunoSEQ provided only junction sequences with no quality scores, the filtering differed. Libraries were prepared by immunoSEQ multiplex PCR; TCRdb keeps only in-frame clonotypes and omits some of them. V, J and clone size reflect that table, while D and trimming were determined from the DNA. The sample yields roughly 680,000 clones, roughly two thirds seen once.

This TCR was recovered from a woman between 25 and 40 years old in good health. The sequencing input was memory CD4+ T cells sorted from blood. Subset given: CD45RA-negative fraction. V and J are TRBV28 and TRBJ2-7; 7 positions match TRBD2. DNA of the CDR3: TGTGCCAGCACCACTCTTTCATGGCGGGGGAGCTCCTACGAGCAGTACTTC. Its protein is CASTTLSWRGSSYEQYF.